These 9 T cell receptor beta chains were sequenced from one sample in a study of PD-1 blockade in classical Hodgkin lymphoma. Only in-frame clones appear in the TCRdb table, and some are missing; sequencing was by immunoSEQ multiplex PCR. This table holds fewer than 20,000 clones, roughly 79% found once. Specified time point: cycle 4 day 1 (C4D1), after more than five weeks of nivolumab. Every single patient, without exception, relapsed after autologous stem cell transplantation, and brentuximab vedotin exposure varied. Negative selection with magnetic separation was used to purify CD4+ T cells from thawed PBMCs. The input for sequencing was CD4+ T cells from blood, taken before the fourth cycle of nivolumab. The receptors stem from a human donor with classical Hodgkin lymphoma.

This chain connects TRBV23-1 to TRBJ2-5; D uncertain. TRBV23-1 is assigned to the ORF class and has an uncertain function. Trimming cost V 0 bases and J 6 bases, with 20 bases left between them. This CDR3 is built from 17 residues. The CDR3 nucleotides read TGCGCCAGCAGTCAATCGGTGCAAAATTACTTTACGAAGACCCAGTACTTC. It specifies CASSQSVQNYFTKTQYF.

This clone was counted a few times. The chain joins TRBV5-4 to TRBJ1-2, with 7 bases identical to TRBD1. CDR1 is SGHNT, CDR2 YYREEE, per germline (reference sequence). J was trimmed by 4 bases and V by 0 bases; bases with no gene match: 3. The CDR3 spans 14 residues. The CDR3 protein is CASSLDGQVYGYTF. CDR3 nucleotides: TGTGCCAGCAGCTTGGATGGACAGGTCTATGGCTACACCTTC.

V gene TRBV28 combines with J gene TRBJ2-7; 8 bases fit TRBD1. J lost 2 bases, V lost 3 bases, and 6 bases had no gene match. Germline assignment: CDR1 MDHEN and CDR2 SYDVKM. The CDR3 consists of 15 residues. The CDR3 DNA reads TGTGCCAGCAGTTTCCTGCCGGACAGGGCCTACGAGCAGTACTTC. Residues: CASSFLPDRAYEQYF.

The chain recombines TRBV6-1 with TRBJ2-5, with 12 positions matching TRBD2. Germline CDR1 is MNHNS and CDR2 is SASEGT. The CDR3 is 15 amino acids. Trimming cost V 8 bases and J 5 bases; bases outside gene matches: 9. CDR3 DNA: TGTGCCAGCCTCGCTAGCGGGAGGGGTCGGGAGACCCAGTACTTC. Protein product: CASLASGRGRETQYF.

The chain has TRBV18 and TRBJ1-1; D is perhaps TRBD1 (5 bases). CDR1 and CDR2 from the germline V gene are KGHSH and LQKENI. This CDR3 contains 19 residues. V was cut by 2 bases and J by 4 bases, with 26 bases left in between. CDR3 in DNA: TGTGCCAGCTCACCATTTGCCGGCCAGGGCCCAATTTCGAGCACTGAAGCTTTCTTT. This sequence encodes CASSPFAGQGPISSTEAFF.

This clone was detected a few times. V gene TRBV6-1 combines with J gene TRBJ1-2; 7 nucleotides match TRBD1. The CDR3 runs to 12 residues. Germline V gives CDR1 MNHNS, CDR2 SASEGT. The J segment lost 8 bases and the V segment lost 4 bases, leaving 4 bases of the junction unmatched. CDR3 nucleotide sequence: TGTGCCAGCAGTGCGGGACAGTGGGGCTACACCTTC. Translated: CASSAGQWGYTF.

This chain joins TRBV27 and TRBJ2-1, with D maybe TRBD2 (6 bases). V shed 2 bases and J shed 0 bases, with 14 bases lying between them. This CDR3 region has 17 residues. The germline V gene has CDR1 MNHEY and CDR2 SMNVEV (reference sequence). CDR3 loop: CASSLNILAYSYNEQFF. CDR3 nucleotide sequence: TGTGCCAGCAGTTTAAACATACTAGCTTACTCCTACAATGAGCAGTTCTTC.

This sequence joins TRBV14 and TRBJ2-1, with 9 bases aligning to TRBD2. Germline V gene data show CDR1 as SGHDN and CDR2 as FVKESK. Losses at the gene ends were 2 bases for V and 3 bases for J; bases not matched to a gene: 2. The CDR3 totals 15 residues. The CDR3 DNA sequence: TGTGCCAGCAGCCAATTAGCGGGAGTCTACAATGAGCAGTTCTTC. Protein product: CASSQLAGVYNEQFF.

The gene calls are TRBV6-5 and TRBJ2-5; no definite D call. The CDR3 length is 12 residues. Looked up from germline, CDR1 is MNHEY and CDR2 is SVGAGI. Trimming cost V 10 bases and J 7 bases, with 16 bases left between them. The CDR3 DNA sequence: TGTGCCACCCACCAGAGAGTTGGGACCCAGTACTTC. It translates to CATHQRVGTQYF.